This TCR beta chain was sequenced in a study of early T cells in non-severe SARS-CoV-2 infection listed by TCRdb under 2021. General notes on the study: Because TCR sequencing relied on bulk RNA taken from unsorted whole blood, pairing of alpha and beta chains was not possible.

V was cut back by 4 bases and J by 7 bases, leaving a gap of 12 bases between them. Including cysteine and phenylalanine, the CDR3 has 12 amino acids. The kept DNA is CDR3 alone, 36 bases in frame from the first base. CDR1 and CDR2, looked up from the germline V gene, are SGHRS and YFSETQ. Ten or more counts support this clonotype. Its recognized antigen is unknown. Base qualities were left out, and no much larger clone turns up one base away. Overall study outcomes, separate from this receptor: VDJdb matching was skewed toward anti-spike CD8 responses and likely underestimated virus-specific expansions, missing private and CD4 specificities.

This was a case-control study nested in a cohort of healthcare workers in London, UK, who had nasopharyngeal swab PCR tests and blood samples taken every week. Healthcare workers were recruited during the week of the UK lockdown, between 23 and 31 March 2020, and followed weekly for up to about 15 weeks. To prepare the library, 5' RACE was applied. The data were produced on a NextSeq 500. The TCR library protocol attached unique molecular identifiers to individual cDNA molecules to correct for sequencing error and PCR bias. Both TCR alpha and beta chains were sequenced, and tight co-correlation was observed between alpha and beta sequence abundances in each sample. Per the source publication's procedure: Decombinator V4 was used to annotate TCR sequences for V gene, J gene and CDR3. Expanded TCRs were defined as changing significantly between any two time points under a Poisson model with p below 0.0001. Abundances of TCRs were expressed as counts per million after normalisation to the total number of TCRs sequenced in each sample. TRAV1-2 paired with TRAJ12, TRAJ20 or TRAJ33 defined MAIT TCRs, while TRAV10 paired with TRAJ18 defined iNKT TCRs. A search of VDJdb, accessed on 1 November 2021, was run for TCRs annotated to CMV, EBV and SARS-CoV-2, with TCRs annotated for multiple antigens excluded. TCRdb ran its own pipeline on the public reads, namely fastp trimming at Q25 and MiXCR clone calling, and kept in-frame beta chains. Each CDR3 protein gets just one entry, which takes the most common genes and DNA from the rows behind it. The V and J calls follow TCRdb's processing rather than the paper's. Across this sample there are tens of thousands of distinct CDR3 sequences, with roughly 6.8% seen only once. The ten largest clones capture less than 5% of the sample.

This receptor chain uses TRBV5-1 and TRBJ2-7; the D assignment is uncertain and may be TRBD1 or TRBD2, with 5 bases supporting each. The clonotype originates from an adult who was a healthcare worker with PCR-confirmed SARS-CoV-2 infection or an uninfected control (not recorded which). Sequencing used whole blood. The CDR3 amino acid sequence is: CASSRDLREQYF. The DNA sequence reads TGCGCCAGCAGCCGGGACCTACGGGAGCAGTACTTC.